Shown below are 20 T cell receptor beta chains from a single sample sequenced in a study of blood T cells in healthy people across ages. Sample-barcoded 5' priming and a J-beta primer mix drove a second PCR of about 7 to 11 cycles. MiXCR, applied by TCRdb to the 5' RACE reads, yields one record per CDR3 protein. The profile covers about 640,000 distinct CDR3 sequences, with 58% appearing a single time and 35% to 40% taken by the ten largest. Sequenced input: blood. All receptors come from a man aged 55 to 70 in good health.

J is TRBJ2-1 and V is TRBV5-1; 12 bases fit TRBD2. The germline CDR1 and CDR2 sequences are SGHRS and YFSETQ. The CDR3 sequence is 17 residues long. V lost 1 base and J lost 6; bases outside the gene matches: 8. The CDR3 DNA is TGCGCCAGCAGCTTGTCCCCCCTAGCGGGGGGGCGCAATGAGCAGTTCTTC. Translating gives CASSLSPLAGGRNEQFF.

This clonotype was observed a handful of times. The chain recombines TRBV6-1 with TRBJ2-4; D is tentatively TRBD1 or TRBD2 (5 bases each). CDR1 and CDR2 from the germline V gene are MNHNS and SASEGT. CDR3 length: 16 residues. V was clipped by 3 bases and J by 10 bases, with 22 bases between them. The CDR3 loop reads CASSDITGLSRRIQYF. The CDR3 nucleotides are TGTGCCAGCAGTGATATCACAGGTCTAAGTCGGAGGATTCAGTACTTC.

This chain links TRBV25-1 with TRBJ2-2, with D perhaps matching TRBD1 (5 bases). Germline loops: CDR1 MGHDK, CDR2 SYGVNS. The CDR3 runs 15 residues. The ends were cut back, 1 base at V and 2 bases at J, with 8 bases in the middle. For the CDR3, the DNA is TGTGCCAGCAGTGAATCCAGGGTCAACACCGGGGAGCTGTTTTTT. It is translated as CASSESRVNTGELFF.

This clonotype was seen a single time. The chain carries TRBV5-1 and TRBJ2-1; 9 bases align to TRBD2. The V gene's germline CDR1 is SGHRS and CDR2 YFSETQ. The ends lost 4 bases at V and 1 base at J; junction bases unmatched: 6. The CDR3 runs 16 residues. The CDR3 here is CASSPGTSRSYNEQFF. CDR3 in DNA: TGCGCCAGCAGCCCCGGGACTAGCAGATCCTACAATGAGCAGTTCTTC. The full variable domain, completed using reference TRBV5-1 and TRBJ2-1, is KAGVTQTPRYLIKTRGQQVTLSCSPISGHRSVSWYQQTPGQGLQFLFEYFSETQRNKGNFPGRFSGRQFSNSRSEMNVSTLELGDSALYLCASSPGTSRSYNEQFFGPGTRLTVL.

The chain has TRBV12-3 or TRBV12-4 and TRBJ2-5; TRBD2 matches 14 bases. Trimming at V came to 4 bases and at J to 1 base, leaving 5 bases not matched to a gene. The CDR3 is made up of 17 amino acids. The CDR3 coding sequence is TGTGCCAGCAGTTCCGCAGGACTAGCGGGGGGCCAAGAGACCCAGTACTTC. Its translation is CASSSAGLAGGQETQYF.

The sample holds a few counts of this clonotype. The CDR3 is CASSLVEMPNEQFF. DNA for the CDR3: TGCGCCAGCAGCTTGGTGGAGATGCCGAATGAGCAGTTCTTC. The rearrangement joins TRBV5-1 to TRBJ2-1; D not certain. CDR1 and CDR2 from the germline V gene are SGHRS and YFSETQ. This CDR3 comprises 14 residues. The V end lost 0 bases, the J end lost 7 bases, and 11 bases lay between the germline ends.

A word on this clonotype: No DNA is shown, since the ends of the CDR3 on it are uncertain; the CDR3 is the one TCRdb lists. CDR3 in amino acids: CASLLCQPQHF. V gene TRBV27 combines with J gene TRBJ1-5. The CDR3 has 11 residues if both end residues are counted. Germline values: CDR1 MNHEY, CDR2 SMNVEV (reference sequence).

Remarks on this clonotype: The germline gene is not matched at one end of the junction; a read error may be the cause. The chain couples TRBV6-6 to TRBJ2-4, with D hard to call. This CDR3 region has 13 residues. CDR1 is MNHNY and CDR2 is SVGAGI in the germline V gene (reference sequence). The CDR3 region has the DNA TGTACCAGCCAGGTTATAGCCAAAAACATTCAGTACTTC. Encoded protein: CTSQVIAKNIQYF.

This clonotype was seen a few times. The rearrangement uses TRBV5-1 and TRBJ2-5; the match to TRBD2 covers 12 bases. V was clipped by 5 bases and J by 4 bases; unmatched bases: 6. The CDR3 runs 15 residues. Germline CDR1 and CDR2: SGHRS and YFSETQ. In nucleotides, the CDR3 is TGCGCCAGCAGTCCGCCGGGACTAGCGGGAGAGACCCAGTACTTC. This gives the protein CASSPPGLAGETQYF. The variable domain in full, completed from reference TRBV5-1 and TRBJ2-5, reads KAGVTQTPRYLIKTRGQQVTLSCSPISGHRSVSWYQQTPGQGLQFLFEYFSETQRNKGNFPGRFSGRQFSNSRSEMNVSTLELGDSALYLCASSPPGLAGETQYFGPGTRLLVL.

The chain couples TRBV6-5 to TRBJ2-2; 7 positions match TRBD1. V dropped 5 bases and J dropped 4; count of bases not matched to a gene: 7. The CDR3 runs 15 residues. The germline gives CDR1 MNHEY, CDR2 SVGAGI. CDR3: CASSTGVRATGELFF. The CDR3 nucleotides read TGTGCCAGCAGTACAGGGGTCCGGGCCACCGGGGAGCTGTTTTTT.

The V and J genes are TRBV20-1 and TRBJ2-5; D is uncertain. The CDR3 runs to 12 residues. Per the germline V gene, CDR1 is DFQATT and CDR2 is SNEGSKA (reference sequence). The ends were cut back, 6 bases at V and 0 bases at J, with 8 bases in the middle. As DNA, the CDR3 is TGCAGTGCGGATCGAAACCAAGAGACCCAGTACTTC. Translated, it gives CSADRNQETQYF.

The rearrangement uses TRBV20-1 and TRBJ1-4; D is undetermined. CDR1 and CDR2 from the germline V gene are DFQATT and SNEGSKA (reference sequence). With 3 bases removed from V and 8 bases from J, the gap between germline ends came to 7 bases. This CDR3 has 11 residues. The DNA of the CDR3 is TGCAGTGCTAGGGTGGCGGAAAAACTGTTTTTT. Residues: CSARVAEKLFF.

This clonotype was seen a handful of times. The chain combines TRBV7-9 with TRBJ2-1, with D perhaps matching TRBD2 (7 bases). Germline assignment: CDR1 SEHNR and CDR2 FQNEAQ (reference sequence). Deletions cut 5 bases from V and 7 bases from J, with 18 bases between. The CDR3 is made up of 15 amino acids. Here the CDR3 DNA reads TGTGCCAGCAGCCCCCGGGGGGCCACGGGGAATGAGCAGTTCTTC. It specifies CASSPRGATGNEQFF. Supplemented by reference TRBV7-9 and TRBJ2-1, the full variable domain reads DTGVSQNPRHKITKRGQNVTFRCDPISEHNRLYWYRQTLGQGPEFLTYFQNEAQLEKSRLLSDRFSAERPKGSFSTLEIQRTEQGDSAMYLCASSPRGATGNEQFFGPGTRLTVL.

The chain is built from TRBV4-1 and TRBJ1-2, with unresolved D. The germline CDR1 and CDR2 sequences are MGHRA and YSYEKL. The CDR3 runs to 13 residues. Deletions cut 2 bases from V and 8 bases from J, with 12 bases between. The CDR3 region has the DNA TGCGCCAGCAGCCAATCTGGGAGGGAAGGCTACACCTTC. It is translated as CASSQSGREGYTF.

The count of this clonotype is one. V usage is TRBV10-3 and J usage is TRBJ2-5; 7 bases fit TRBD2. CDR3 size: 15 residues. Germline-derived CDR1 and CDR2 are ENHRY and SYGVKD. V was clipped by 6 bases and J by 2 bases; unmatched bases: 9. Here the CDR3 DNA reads TGTGCCATCAGCCCTTCGGAGGGACTACAAGAGACCCAGTACTTC. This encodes CAISPSEGLQETQYF.

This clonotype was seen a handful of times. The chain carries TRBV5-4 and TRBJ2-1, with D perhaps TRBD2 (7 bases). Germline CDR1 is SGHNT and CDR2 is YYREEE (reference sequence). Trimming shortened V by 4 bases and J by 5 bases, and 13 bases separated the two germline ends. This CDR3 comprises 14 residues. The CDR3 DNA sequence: TGTGCCAGCAGCAAGGGGGGGGCTGACAATGAGCAGTTCTTC. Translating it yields CASSKGGADNEQFF.

The CDR3, as DNA: TGTGCCAGCAGAGGCCGGCGGGGGGCCGGTACAGATACGCAGTATTTT. It encodes CASRGRRGAGTDTQYF. The rearrangement links TRBV2 to TRBJ2-3, with 8 bases that match TRBD2. The CDR3 sequence is 16 residues long. J was trimmed by 3 bases and V by 6 bases; bases with no gene match: 11. Germline V gives CDR1 SNHLY, CDR2 FYNNEI. Variable domain in full (rest from reference TRBV2 and TRBJ2-3): EPEVTQTPSHQVTQMGQEVILRCVPISNHLYFYWYRQILGQKVEFLVSFYNNEISEKSEIFDDQFSVERPDGSNFTLKIRSTKLEDSAMYFCASRGRRGAGTDTQYFGPGTRLTVL.

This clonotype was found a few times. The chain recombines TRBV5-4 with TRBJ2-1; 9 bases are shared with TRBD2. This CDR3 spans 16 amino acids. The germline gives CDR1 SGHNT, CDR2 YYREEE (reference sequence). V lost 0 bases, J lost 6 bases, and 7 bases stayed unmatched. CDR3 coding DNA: TGTGCCAGCAGCTTGGCCCCTAGCGGGGTCGGCAATGAGCAGTTCTTC. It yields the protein CASSLAPSGVGNEQFF. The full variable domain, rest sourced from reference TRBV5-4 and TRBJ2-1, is ETGVTQSPTHLIKTRGQQVTLRCSSQSGHNTVSWYQQALGQGPQFIFQYYREEENGRGNFPPRFSGLQFPNYSSELNVNALELDDSALYLCASSLAPSGVGNEQFFGPGTRLTVL.

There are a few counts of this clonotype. The CDR3 nucleotides read TGTGCCAGCAGTACCAGACAGGACCCTAACTATGGCTACACCTTC. Translating it yields CASSTRQDPNYGYTF. The chain uses TRBV27 and TRBJ1-2, with a weak D call TRBD1 (6 bases). The V and J ends lost 5 bases and 0 bases respectively, with 13 bases between them. CDR3 length equals 15 residues. From germline, CDR1 is MNHEY and CDR2 SMNVEV (reference sequence).

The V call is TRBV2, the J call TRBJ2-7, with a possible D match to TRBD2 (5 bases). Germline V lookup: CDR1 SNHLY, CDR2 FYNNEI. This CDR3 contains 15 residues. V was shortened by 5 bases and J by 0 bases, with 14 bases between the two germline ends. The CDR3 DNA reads TGTGCCAGCAGTTCCCGGGGTCTTAGCTCCTACGAGCAGTACTTC. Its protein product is CASSSRGLSSYEQYF.